Each of the 27 T cell receptor beta chains below was sequenced from the same sample in a study of blood T cell repertoires in COVID-19. Profiling relied on immunoSEQ multiplex PCR, and the TCRdb table lists in-frame clones only, not all of them. The table includes 350,000 to 450,000 clones, roughly 92% detected once. Sequenced material: PBMCs or T cells enriched from blood (not recorded which). Every receptor here comes from a woman between 35 and 50 years old who had been exposed to COVID-19.

This clone came up a few times. The V call is TRBV9, the J call TRBJ2-2; maybe TRBD2 (6 bases). Between the trimmed V and J ends, which lost 2 bases and 2 bases, there was a span of 10 bases. The CDR3 contains 15 residues. Germline CDR1 is SGDLS and CDR2 is YYNGEE. The CDR3 bases are TGTGCCAGCAGCGTTGGAGGGGACAACACCGGGGAGCTGTTTTTT. Its translation: CASSVGGDNTGELFF.

The chain carries TRBV11-1 and TRBJ1-1; TRBD1 is a possible D gene (6 bases). Trimming removed 3 bases at V and 1 base at J, with 12 bases between. Germline assignment: CDR1 SGHAT and CDR2 FQDESV (reference sequence). The CDR3 is made up of 15 amino acids. The CDR3 DNA follows: TGTGCCAGCAGCTTCCTCTCGACAGGGAACACTGAAGCTTTCTTT. Encoded protein: CASSFLSTGNTEAFF.

The V call is TRBV4-1, the J call TRBJ1-5, with D maybe TRBD1 (6 bases). Trimming shortened V by 0 bases and J by 4 bases, and 10 bases separated the two germline ends. Germline CDR1 reads MGHRA; CDR2 reads YSYEKL. The CDR3 runs to 15 residues. CDR3 bases: TGCGCCAGCAGCCAAGATATAAGGGGGAATCAGCCCCAGCATTTT. This gives the protein CASSQDIRGNQPQHF.

The chain carries TRBV11-3 and TRBJ1-2, with no clear D. The V end was cut by 4 bases, the J end by 4 bases, with 13 bases between. Germline assignment: CDR1 SGHNT and CDR2 YENEEA. CDR3 length equals 14 residues. The CDR3 DNA reads TGTGCCAGCAGCTCTCGAGAGTCGAGCTATGGCTACACCTTC. It is translated as CASSSRESSYGYTF. Drawing the rest from reference TRBV11-3 and TRBJ1-2, the complete variable domain is EAGVVQSPRYKIIEKKQPVAFWCNPISGHNTLYWYLQNLGQGPELLIRYENEEAVDDSQLPKDRFSAERLKGVDSTLKIQPAELGDSAVYLCASSSRESSYGYTFGSGTRLTVV.

The chain employs TRBV7-2 and TRBJ2-1; D not certain. The V and J ends lost 0 bases and 1 base respectively, with 10 bases between them. This CDR3 comprises 16 residues. Germline CDR1 and CDR2: SGHTA and FQGNSA. The CDR3 nucleotides read TGTGCCAGCAGCTTAGCTCGGTCCGCTTCCTACAATGAGCAGTTCTTC. It translates to CASSLARSASYNEQFF. The whole variable domain, filled in from reference TRBV7-2 and TRBJ2-1, reads GAGVSQSPSNKVTEKGKDVELRCDPISGHTALYWYRQSLGQGLEFLIYFQGNSAPDKSGLPSDRFSAERTGGSVSTLTIQRTQQEDSAVYLCASSLARSASYNEQFFGPGTRLTVL.

The chain carries TRBV7-2 and TRBJ1-1; 9 bases are shared with TRBD1. Germline CDR1 and CDR2: SGHTA and FQGNSA. The length of the CDR3 is 15 residues. V lost 2 bases and J lost 5; bases outside the gene matches: 6. CDR3 nucleotide sequence: TGTGCCAGCAGCTTAAGACAGGGGGGGAGGACTGAAGCTTTCTTT. As protein: CASSLRQGGRTEAFF.

The V call is TRBV7-2, the J call TRBJ2-5; 11 bases match TRBD2. The CDR3 loop spans 15 amino acids. Unmatched junction bases numbered 3, after V lost 1 base and J lost 5 bases. CDR1 and CDR2 (germline): SGHTA, FQGNSA. The CDR3 DNA follows: TGTGCCAGCAGCTTAGGTAGCGGGAGGGCGGAGACCCAGTACTTC. Translated: CASSLGSGRAETQYF.

The chain carries TRBV10-3 and TRBJ1-1, with D hard to call. Looked up from germline, CDR1 is ENHRY and CDR2 is SYGVKD. V was pared by 5 bases and J by 1 base, with 14 bases between. The CDR3 has 15 amino acids. CDR3 residues: CAISLGGARNTEAFF. DNA of the CDR3: TGTGCCATCAGTTTAGGTGGAGCACGGAACACTGAAGCTTTCTTT.

This clone was found once. The chain recombines TRBV4-2 with TRBJ2-7, with 7 bases lining up with TRBD2. J gave up 0 bases and V 5 bases, and 7 bases lay outside the gene matches. CDR3 length: 15 residues. Germline V gene data show CDR1 as LGHNA and CDR2 as YNFKEQ. The CDR3 sequence: CASSRTSASSYEQYF. The CDR3 nucleotides read TGTGCCAGCAGCAGAACTAGCGCTAGCTCCTACGAGCAGTACTTC.

The gene calls are TRBV2 and TRBJ1-2; 8 nucleotides align to TRBD1. V was clipped by 3 bases and J by 4 bases; unmatched bases: 4. Germline V gene data show CDR1 as SNHLY and CDR2 as FYNNEI. The CDR3 runs 14 residues. DNA for the CDR3: TGTGCCAGCAGTGAGCGACAGGGGATCTATGGCTACACCTTC. Translating gives CASSERQGIYGYTF.

The J gene is TRBJ2-3, the V gene TRBV9; D gene ambiguous. Germline V gene lookup returns CDR1 SGDLS and CDR2 YYNGEE. The V end was cut by 4 bases, the J end by 5 bases, with 14 bases between. The CDR3 is made up of 14 amino acids. The CDR3 nucleotides read TGTGCCAGCAGCCCGACTCAAACGGGAGATACGCAGTATTTT. It encodes CASSPTQTGDTQYF.

The V gene is TRBV7-2, the J gene TRBJ2-7, with TRBD2 matching over 7 bases. Per germline, CDR1 SGHTA and CDR2 FQGNSA. This CDR3 spans 18 amino acids. The V gene end was trimmed by 5 bases and the J gene end by 0 bases; junction bases not matched to a gene: 16. As DNA, the CDR3 is TGTGCCAGCAGCCACCTTTTCCCCTCGAGCGGGACCTCCTACGAGCAGTACTTC. It yields the protein CASSHLFPSSGTSYEQYF.

This sequence joins TRBV19 and TRBJ1-3, with a weak D call TRBD1 (6 bases). The germline V gene has CDR1 LNHDA and CDR2 SQIVND (reference sequence). V dropped 6 bases and J dropped 4 bases, with 19 bases sitting between them. CDR3 size: 16 residues. For the CDR3, the DNA is TGTGCCAGTAGCAGAACCACAGGGCCTGGCGGAAACACCATATATTTT. This gives the protein CASSRTTGPGGNTIYF. Looking up the rest from reference TRBV19 and TRBJ1-3 gives the full variable domain: DGGITQSPKYLFRKEGQNVTLSCEQNLNHDAMYWYRQDPGQGLRLIYYSQIVNDFQKGDIAEGYSVSREKKESFPLTVTSAQKNPTAFYLCASSRTTGPGGNTIYFGEGSWLTVV.

The chain employs TRBV5-1 and TRBJ1-5; D perhaps matches TRBD1 (5 bases). Per germline, CDR1 SGHRS and CDR2 YFSETQ. Trimming pared 1 base from V and 6 bases from J, leaving 14 bases between. The CDR3 contains 15 residues. The CDR3 sequence is CASSLTSGTSQPQHF. CDR3 coding DNA: TGCGCCAGCAGCTTGACGTCTGGGACTAGTCAGCCCCAGCATTTT.

The chain couples TRBV7-2 to TRBJ1-6; weak D call: TRBD1 (5 bases). V was pared by 5 bases and J by 2 bases, with 7 bases between. Per the germline V gene, CDR1 is SGHTA and CDR2 is FQGNSA. The CDR3 has 14 residues. The CDR3 reads CASSRTTYNSPLHF. The CDR3 nucleotides are TGTGCCAGCAGCCGGACAACCTATAATTCACCCCTCCACTTT.

The chain recombines TRBV7-6 with TRBJ2-3; 10 bases fit TRBD2. The CDR3 runs to 15 residues. In germline, CDR1 is SGHVS, CDR2 FNYEAQ. Trimming at V came to 5 bases and at J to 3 bases, leaving 5 bases not matched to a gene. The CDR3 sequence: CASSKAGGPTDTQYF. For the CDR3, the DNA is TGTGCCAGCAGCAAAGCGGGAGGGCCGACAGATACGCAGTATTTT.

The chain carries TRBV19 and TRBJ2-1; D might be TRBD1 (6 bases). The CDR3 totals 16 residues. The V end was cut by 7 bases, the J end by 1 base, with 17 bases between. Germline V gives CDR1 LNHDA, CDR2 SQIVND (reference sequence). The CDR3, as DNA: TGTGCCAGTACCCAGTTCCCAGGGGCGTCCTACAATGAGCAGTTCTTC. Amino acid sequence: CASTQFPGASYNEQFF.

The rearrangement uses TRBV6-1 and TRBJ2-7; 8 positions match TRBD1. V was clipped by 3 bases and J by 5 bases; unmatched bases: 6. This CDR3 spans 14 amino acids. The V gene's germline CDR1 is MNHNS and CDR2 SASEGT. Written as DNA, the CDR3 is TGTGCCAGCAGTGATTCGGACAGGGCGGACGAGCAGTACTTC. Its translation: CASSDSDRADEQYF.

The CDR3 spells CASSEAGQGTIYEQYF. The CDR3 DNA reads as TGTGCCAGCAGTGAAGCGGGCCAGGGGACAATCTACGAGCAGTACTTC. The genes are TRBV6-1 and TRBJ2-7; tentative D call: TRBD1 (6 bases). Germline CDR1 and CDR2: MNHNS and SASEGT. V was clipped by 0 bases and J by 3 bases, with 15 bases between them. The CDR3 is 16 amino acids.

This chain uses TRBV7-8 with TRBJ2-1; 10 bases agree with TRBD2. Germline lookup yields CDR1 SGHVS and CDR2 FQNEAQ. With 1 base clipped from V and 4 bases from J, the junction kept 10 bases outside the gene matches. The CDR3 has 18 residues. The CDR3 protein is CASSLVRASGSSYNEQFF. The CDR3 nucleotides are TGTGCCAGCAGCTTAGTCAGGGCTAGCGGGAGTAGTTACAATGAGCAGTTCTTC.

The table lists this clone with a count of one. This rearrangement joins TRBV19 to TRBJ1-6; TRBD1 matches at 7 bases. From germline, CDR1 is LNHDA and CDR2 SQIVND (reference sequence). The CDR3 is made up of 15 amino acids. The junction had 4 bases not matched to a gene; V was cut back by 4 bases and J by 4 bases. CDR3 in amino acids: CASSTTGQYNSPLHF. The DNA of the CDR3 is TGTGCCAGTAGTACAACGGGACAGTATAATTCACCCCTCCACTTT.

The V and J genes are TRBV19 and TRBJ1-4; 11 bases line up with TRBD1. The V segment lost 5 bases and the J segment 5 bases; nucleotides outside the gene matches: 4. The CDR3 runs 15 residues. Germline assignment: CDR1 LNHDA and CDR2 SQIVND (reference sequence). The DNA for the CDR3 is TGTGCCAGTAGTCCCGGGACAGGGGGAAATGAAAAACTGTTTTTT. It is translated as CASSPGTGGNEKLFF.

The chain employs TRBV7-2 and TRBJ1-2; 7 nucleotides align to TRBD1. V dropped 5 bases and J dropped 2; count of bases not matched to a gene: 8. This CDR3 contains 15 residues. Germline CDR1 is SGHTA and CDR2 is FQGNSA. This CDR3 reads CASSPRRGSNYGYTF. CDR3 DNA sequence: TGTGCCAGCAGCCCACGCAGGGGGTCCAACTATGGCTACACCTTC.

The chain links TRBV7-6 to TRBJ2-7; TRBD1 matches at 7 bases. The CDR3 is made up of 14 amino acids. CDR1 is SGHVS and CDR2 is FNYEAQ in the germline V gene. V lost 4 bases and J lost 3; bases outside the gene matches: 6. CDR3 sequence (DNA): TGTGCCAGCAGCTCCGACAGGGCCGGCTACGAGCAGTACTTC. This gives the protein CASSSDRAGYEQYF.

The chain carries TRBV3-1 (or the pseudogene TRBV3-2) and TRBJ1-2; D not resolved. CDR1 is LGHDT and CDR2 is YNNKEL in the germline V gene (reference sequence). Trimming took off 2 bases at V and 5 bases at J, with 6 bases between the two ends. CDR3 length: 12 amino acids. CDR3 DNA sequence: TGTGCCAGCAGCCAAACCGGGTATGGCTACACCTTC. As protein: CASSQTGYGYTF.

The rearrangement uses TRBV13 and TRBJ2-3, with 9 bases fitting TRBD2. The CDR3 sequence is 15 residues long. Germline trimming cut 5 bases from V and 4 bases from J; bases unmatched to any gene: 7. Germline V gives CDR1 PRHDT, CDR2 FYEKMQ (reference sequence). This CDR3 reads CASSEAGGGPDTQYF. CDR3 DNA: TGTGCCAGCAGCGAAGCGGGGGGAGGGCCAGATACGCAGTATTTT.

V usage is TRBV2 and J usage is TRBJ1-2, with TRBD1 as a possible D gene (5 bases). Trimming took off 6 bases at V and 4 bases at J, with 18 bases between the two ends. The germline V gene has CDR1 SNHLY and CDR2 FYNNEI. The CDR3 is made up of 15 amino acids. CDR3 protein: CASRGSANGGYGYTF. As DNA, the CDR3 is TGTGCCAGCAGGGGTAGTGCTAACGGGGGCTATGGCTACACCTTC. Looking up the rest from reference TRBV2 and TRBJ1-2 gives the full variable domain: EPEVTQTPSHQVTQMGQEVILRCVPISNHLYFYWYRQILGQKVEFLVSFYNNEISEKSEIFDDQFSVERPDGSNFTLKIRSTKLEDSAMYFCASRGSANGGYGYTFGSGTRLTVV.